This T cell receptor (beta chain) was retrieved from a study of CD8 T cells in Susac syndrome. Study-wide background: When their blood was taken, the Susac syndrome patients had either not yet had any therapy, were taking corticosteroids, or were taking intravenous immunoglobulin alone.

Reverse transcription of 0.5 to 1 ug RNA was performed with random hexamers. One entry per CDR3 protein results from TCRdb running MiXCR on the immunoSEQ multiplex PCR reads. The sample records 75,000 or so distinct CDR3 sequences, 94% being singletons. CDR3 length equals 15 residues. Germline assignment: CDR1 SGDLS and CDR2 YYNGEE. The trim removed 4 bases at V and 1 base at J, leaving 5 bases unmatched. The receptor was isolated from a human donor with Susac syndrome. Sequenced: CD8+ T cells from PBMCs. This chain joins TRBV9 and TRBJ2-5; 9 nucleotides match TRBD2. As DNA, the CDR3 is TGTGCCAGCAGCATTATAGCGGGAGTCCAAGAGACCCAGTACTTC. It codes for CASSIIAGVQETQYF.